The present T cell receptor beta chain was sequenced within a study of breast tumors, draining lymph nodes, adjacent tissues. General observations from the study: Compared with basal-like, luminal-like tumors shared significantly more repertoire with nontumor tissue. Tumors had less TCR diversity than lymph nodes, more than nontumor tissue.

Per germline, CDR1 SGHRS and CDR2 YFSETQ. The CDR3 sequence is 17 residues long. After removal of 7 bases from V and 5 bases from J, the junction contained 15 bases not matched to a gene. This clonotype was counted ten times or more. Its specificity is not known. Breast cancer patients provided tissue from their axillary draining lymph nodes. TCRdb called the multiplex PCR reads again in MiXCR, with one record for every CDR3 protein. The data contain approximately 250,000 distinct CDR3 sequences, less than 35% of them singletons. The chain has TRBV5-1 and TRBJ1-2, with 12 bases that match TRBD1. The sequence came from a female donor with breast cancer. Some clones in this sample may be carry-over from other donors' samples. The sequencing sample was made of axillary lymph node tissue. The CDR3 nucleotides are TGCGCCAGCGGCCCCGGGACAGGGGGCATTTGGGGATATGGCTACACCTTC. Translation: CASGPGTGGIWGYGYTF.